The 27 T cell receptor beta chains below all came from one sample that was sequenced in a study of CD8 T cells in Susac syndrome. After extraction with the RNeasy kit, about 0.45 to 1 ug of the RNA was reverse transcribed using random hexamers. TCRdb re-derived calls from the immunoSEQ multiplex PCR reads in MiXCR, one entry per CDR3 protein. Found here are roughly 200,000 distinct CDR3 sequences, roughly 95% of them singletons; the top ten hold 0.16%. Source material: CD8+ T cells from PBMCs. The receptor set was obtained from a human donor with multiple sclerosis.

The chain combines TRBV9 with TRBJ2-3; perhaps TRBD1 as D (5 bases). CDR3 size: 16 residues. The V and J ends lost 1 base and 0 bases respectively, with 12 bases between them. CDR1 and CDR2 (germline): SGDLS, YYNGEE. The DNA for the CDR3 is TGTGCCAGCAGCGTAAGCAGGGTCACTAGCACAGATACGCAGTATTTT. It is translated as CASSVSRVTSTDTQYF. Looking up the rest from reference TRBV9 and TRBJ2-3 gives the full variable domain: DSGVTQTPKHLITATGQRVTLRCSPRSGDLSVYWYQQSLDQGLQFLIQYYNGEERAKGNILERFSAQQFPDLHSELNLSSLELGDSALYFCASSVSRVTSTDTQYFGPGTRLTVL.

The rearrangement joins TRBV7-9 to TRBJ2-4; possibly TRBD2 for D (6 bases). Germline V lookup: CDR1 SEHNR, CDR2 FQNEAQ (reference sequence). The CDR3 is 13 amino acids. The ends were cut back, 0 bases at V and 9 bases at J, with 9 bases in the middle. The CDR3 region has the DNA TGTGCCAGCAGCTTAGCGGGAGGCCTCATTCAGTACTTC. Protein: CASSLAGGLIQYF.

This rearrangement joins TRBV9 to TRBJ1-2, with 7 bases lining up with TRBD1. CDR1 SGDLS and CDR2 YYNGEE come from the germline V gene. The ends lost 4 bases at V and 0 bases at J; junction bases unmatched: 6. This CDR3 contains 15 residues. CDR3 region: CASSPGGGTNYGYTF. In DNA, the CDR3 is TGTGCCAGCAGCCCAGGGGGGGGAACTAACTATGGCTACACCTTC.

The table lists this clonotype with a count of one. V and J are TRBV12-3 or TRBV12-4 and TRBJ1-3; D remains ambiguous. The CDR3 has 16 residues. V lost 7 bases and J lost 0, with 16 bases in between. The CDR3 here is CASTARELLSGNTIYF. As DNA, the CDR3 is TGTGCCAGCACCGCCCGGGAGTTACTCTCTGGAAACACCATATATTTT.

The chain couples TRBV12-3 or TRBV12-4 to TRBJ2-7; D gene ambiguous. The CDR3 totals 12 residues. With 4 bases removed from V and 5 bases from J, the gap between germline ends came to 9 bases. The CDR3 DNA follows: TGTGCCAGCAGTTCCCCCCGGGACGAGCAGTACTTC. Protein sequence: CASSSPRDEQYF.

This chain uses TRBV15 with TRBJ1-2, with D hard to call. The CDR3 runs 14 residues. Germline V gene sequence: CDR1 LNHNV, CDR2 YYDKDF (reference sequence). V lost 2 bases and J 5 bases, leaving 12 bases between the germline ends. As DNA, the CDR3 is TGTGCCACCAGCAGAACGACCGGTCCGTATGGCTACACCTTC. It codes for CATSRTTGPYGYTF.

The chain has TRBV5-6 and TRBJ1-1, with D unclear. From germline, CDR1 is SGHDT and CDR2 YYEEEE. The CDR3 loop spans 16 amino acids. Trimming took off 1 base at V and 0 bases at J, with 13 bases between the two ends. CDR3 in amino acids: CASSLNWVGLNTEAFF. CDR3 sequence (DNA): TGTGCCAGCAGCTTGAATTGGGTAGGGTTGAACACTGAAGCTTTCTTT.

The chain joins TRBV5-1 to TRBJ2-1, with D perhaps assigned TRBD1 or TRBD2 (5 bases each). This CDR3 region has 14 residues. The V end lost 0 bases, the J end lost 5 bases, and 9 bases lay between the germline ends. CDR1 is SGHRS and CDR2 is YFSETQ in the germline V gene. The CDR3 here is CASSLGDLNNEQFF. The CDR3 DNA is TGCGCCAGCAGCTTGGGGGACCTCAACAATGAGCAGTTCTTC.

The gene calls are TRBV5-6 and TRBJ2-1; 10 bases agree with TRBD1. The CDR3 contains 15 residues. In germline, CDR1 is SGHDT, CDR2 YYEEEE. V was clipped by 6 bases and J by 2 bases; unmatched bases: 5. CDR3 sequence: CASMGTGEAYNEQFF. In nucleotides, the CDR3 is TGTGCCAGCATGGGGACAGGGGAAGCCTACAATGAGCAGTTCTTC.

The chain couples TRBV9 to TRBJ1-2; a weak D match, TRBD1 (6 bases). Germline CDR1 reads SGDLS; CDR2 reads YYNGEE. Trimming stripped 3 bases from V and 7 bases from J, with 10 bases between. The CDR3 loop spans 12 amino acids. CDR3 nucleotide sequence: TGTGCCAGCAGCGCAGGGGCTATTGGCTACACCTTC. Amino acid sequence: CASSAGAIGYTF.

The chain employs TRBV5-6 and TRBJ2-1; weak D call: TRBD2 (5 bases). Germline V CDR1 and CDR2: SGHDT, YYEEEE. Trimming left V 2 bases short and J 9 bases short, with 6 bases between. The CDR3 is made up of 11 amino acids. This CDR3 reads CASSFAGEQFF. CDR3 coding DNA: TGTGCCAGCAGCTTCGCGGGTGAGCAGTTCTTC. Complete variable domain (other parts from reference TRBV5-6 and TRBJ2-1): DAGVTQSPTHLIKTRGQQVTLRCSPKSGHDTVSWYQQALGQGPQFIFQYYEEEERQRGNFPDRFSGHQFPNYSSELNVNALLLGDSALYLCASSFAGEQFFGPGTRLTVL.

This CDR3 reads CASSFRLAGGGNEQFF. In DNA form, the CDR3 reads TGCGCCAGCAGCTTCAGACTAGCGGGAGGGGGAAATGAGCAGTTCTTC. This chain links TRBV5-1 with TRBJ2-1; 14 nucleotides agree with TRBD2. This CDR3 has 16 residues. Germline V gene lookup returns CDR1 SGHRS and CDR2 YFSETQ. V shed 2 bases and J 7 bases; nucleotides not matched to a gene: 5.

The table lists this clonotype with a count of one. J is TRBJ1-1 and V is TRBV15; D is ambiguous. Germline V gene data show CDR1 as LNHNV and CDR2 as YYDKDF (reference sequence). V gave up 1 base and J gave up 5 bases, with 2 bases separating them. The CDR3 contains 11 residues. CDR3 region: CATSRATEAFF. CDR3 nucleotides: TGTGCCACCAGCAGAGCTACTGAAGCTTTCTTT.

The chain couples TRBV13 to TRBJ2-1; TRBD1 matches at 11 bases. The CDR3 has 17 residues. The ends lost 1 base at V and 7 bases at J; junction bases unmatched: 9. Per the germline V gene, CDR1 is PRHDT and CDR2 is FYEKMQ (reference sequence). The CDR3 DNA is TGTGCCAGCAGCTTAGCTTCTCGGGGACAGGGGGATAATGAGCAGTTCTTC. Translated, it gives CASSLASRGQGDNEQFF.

The genes are TRBV28 and TRBJ2-7; no reliable D call. The CDR3 is made up of 12 amino acids. Trimming took off 6 bases at V and 1 base at J, with 7 bases between the two ends. Germline assignment: CDR1 MDHEN and CDR2 SYDVKM. CDR3 amino acids: CASRPRSYEQYF. In nucleotides, the CDR3 is TGTGCCAGCAGACCCAGGTCCTACGAGCAGTACTTC. Full variable domain (remainder filled in from reference TRBV28 and TRBJ2-7): DVKVTQSSRYLVKRTGEKVFLECVQDMDHENMFWYRQDPGLGLRLIYFSYDVKMKEKGDIPEGYSVSREKKERFSLILESASTNQTSMYLCASRPRSYEQYFGPGTRLTVT.

V is TRBV11-2 and J is TRBJ2-2; the D is unclear. The germline V gene has CDR1 SGHAT and CDR2 FQNNGV. The CDR3 totals 14 residues. Trimming shortened V by 3 bases and J by 6 bases, and 11 bases separated the two germline ends. The DNA of the CDR3 is TGTGCCAGCAGCTTCTTGGTCCGCTCCGGGGAGCTGTTTTTT. Translating it yields CASSFLVRSGELFF.

This rearrangement joins TRBV12-3 or TRBV12-4 to TRBJ2-5; D gene uncertain. The CDR3 has 14 residues. Trimming took off 7 bases at V and 2 bases at J, with 14 bases between the two ends. CDR3 nucleotides: TGTGCCAGCACCTCCCCTGGCAGGCAAGAGACCCAGTACTTC. Its protein is CASTSPGRQETQYF.

This chain links TRBV3-1 with TRBJ1-5; D is ambiguous. V lost 2 bases, J lost 4 bases, and 3 bases lay in between. CDR3 length: 12 amino acids. The germline CDR1 and CDR2 sequences are LGHDT and YNNKEL (reference sequence). CDR3 DNA: TGTGCCAGCAGCCAACTTAATCAGCCCCAGCATTTT. Encoded protein: CASSQLNQPQHF.

This chain joins TRBV14 and TRBJ2-3; D is possibly TRBD2 (5 bases). The CDR3 is made up of 16 amino acids. V lost 4 bases and J 4 bases, leaving 18 bases between the germline ends. CDR1 SGHDN and CDR2 FVKESK come from the germline V gene. In nucleotides, the CDR3 is TGTGCCAGCAGCCCGCAGCGGAAAAGCGGTGCAGATACGCAGTATTTT. Its translation is CASSPQRKSGADTQYF.

The genes are TRBV20-1 and TRBJ2-1; 14 bases agree with TRBD2. CDR1 is DFQATT and CDR2 is SNEGSKA in the germline V gene (reference sequence). The CDR3 runs 16 residues. Unmatched junction bases numbered 12, after V lost 6 bases and J lost 8 bases. CDR3 sequence reads: CSANPTSGGAFDEQFF. DNA for the CDR3: TGCAGTGCCAATCCGACTAGCGGGGGGGCCTTTGATGAGCAGTTCTTC.

This sequence joins TRBV5-6 and TRBJ2-5; the D call may be TRBD1 or TRBD2 (6 bases each). Germline loops: CDR1 SGHDT, CDR2 YYEEEE. The CDR3 contains 12 residues. V was pared by 4 bases and J by 14 bases, with 18 bases between. Here the CDR3 DNA reads TGTGCCAGCAGCGGGGGCACTAGCCCCCTTTACTTC. This translates into CASSGGTSPLYF.

This sequence joins TRBV20-1 and TRBJ1-5; D ambiguous. Germline V CDR1 and CDR2: DFQATT, SNEGSKA (reference sequence). The germline V and J ends were trimmed by 2 bases and 4 bases, with 12 bases remaining between them. CDR3 length: 14 residues. The CDR3 nucleotides read TGCAGTGCTAGACCAGGACTCCTGAATCAGCCCCAGCATTTT. Its translation is CSARPGLLNQPQHF.

The chain carries TRBV24-1 and TRBJ1-1; D unresolved. Germline CDR1 is KGHDR and CDR2 is SFDVKD. This CDR3 has 13 residues. V was trimmed by 7 bases and J by 4 bases, leaving 12 bases between them. CDR3 region: CATRNGEGTEAFF. The CDR3 bases are TGTGCCACCAGGAACGGAGAGGGCACTGAAGCTTTCTTT.

CDR3 nucleotides: TGTGCCAGCAGCGCACCCGACCAGTACGAGCAGTACTTC. Encoded protein: CASSAPDQYEQYF. The chain links TRBV7-9 to TRBJ2-7; no definite D call. CDR1 is SEHNR and CDR2 is FQNEAQ in the germline V gene (reference sequence). Between the trimmed V and J ends, which lost 5 bases and 4 bases, there was a span of 12 bases. This CDR3 is built from 13 residues.

The chain combines TRBV20-1 with TRBJ2-1, with a tentative D call TRBD1 (6 bases). The CDR3 totals 14 residues. Germline CDR1 is DFQATT and CDR2 is SNEGSKA (reference sequence). The germline V and J ends were trimmed by 5 bases and 2 bases, with 13 bases remaining between them. CDR3 protein: CSAADRMTYNEQFF. In DNA form, the CDR3 reads TGCAGTGCTGCTGACAGGATGACCTACAATGAGCAGTTCTTC.

The chain carries TRBV7-9 and TRBJ2-7; D gene uncertain. The CDR3 is made up of 13 amino acids. CDR1 is SEHNR and CDR2 is FQNEAQ in the germline V gene (reference sequence). V lost 4 bases to trimming and J lost 4 bases, with 11 bases between them. The CDR3, as DNA: TGTGCCAGCAGCTCCGGACGGGTATACGAGCAGTACTTC. Its translation is CASSSGRVYEQYF. The whole variable domain, remainder taken from reference TRBV7-9 and TRBJ2-7, is DTGVSQNPRHKITKRGQNVTFRCDPISEHNRLYWYRQTLGQGPEFLTYFQNEAQLEKSRLLSDRFSAERPKGSFSTLEIQRTEQGDSAMYLCASSSGRVYEQYFGPGTRLTVT.

This clonotype was observed a few times. The J gene is TRBJ2-1, the V gene TRBV27, with TRBD2 as a possible D gene (5 bases). The CDR3 loop spans 14 amino acids. Looked up from germline, CDR1 is MNHEY and CDR2 is SMNVEV (reference sequence). V was shortened by 2 bases and J by 2 bases, with 7 bases between the two germline ends. CDR3 residues: CASSLLAPYNEQFF. DNA of the CDR3: TGTGCCAGCAGTTTACTAGCTCCCTACAATGAGCAGTTCTTC.